The source of this T cell receptor (beta chain) is a study of CD8+CD57+ T cells in acquired aplastic anemia. Study-wide context: Mean yield of DNA from sorted CD4+ and CD8+ cells was roughly 3.4 ug. Regarding the study as a whole: A set of twenty-nine CD8+ CDR3 sequences was shared between patients and controls, and these sequences appeared highly expressed in patients.

Patients sequenced had flow cytometry evidence of CD8+CD57+ cell expansion. As a group, the patients uniformly had severe acquired aplastic anemia. Therapy had not been given to patients before blood sampling. Trimming removed 5 bases from V and 6 bases from J, with 9 bases in between. CDR1 and CDR2 from the germline V gene are SGHRS and YFSETQ. This CDR3 comprises 11 residues. Both TCR beta VDJ combination and CDR3 sequence profiling were carried out. Genomic DNA was the template for this profiling. TCRdb reprocessed the reads with MiXCR, giving one entry per CDR3 protein. The table has 200,000 or so distinct CDR3 sequences, more than 55% seen once. Regarding this clonotype: The antigen is unknown.

The chain links TRBV5-1 to TRBJ2-7; D remains ambiguous. This TCR was sampled from a human donor with aplastic anemia. Sequenced input: sorted CD4+, CD8+, or CD8+CD57+ T cells (not recorded which) from PBMCs. The CDR3 region is CASRSETEQYF. The CDR3 DNA reads as TGCGCCAGCAGGAGCGAAACCGAGCAGTACTTC.